This T cell receptor beta chain was obtained from a study of cytomegalovirus exposure and HLA in healthy donors. With 60 Vbeta and 13 Jbeta primers, the PCR was carried out. The data were produced by immunoSEQ multiplex PCR, yet TCRdb's version contains in-frame clones alone and is incomplete. Among just over 150,000 clones listed, less than 85% were seen once. The receptor was isolated from a woman in her fifties or sixties in good health and CMV-seropositive. Sequencing was carried out using PBMCs.

The CDR3 DNA is TGCGCCAGCAGCTTGGGGACCCCAGGGGGCGCGACTGAAGCTTTCTTT. This translates into CASSLGTPGGATEAFF. The gene calls are TRBV5-1 and TRBJ1-1; 8 nucleotides align to TRBD1. J lost 5 bases, V lost 0 bases, and 9 bases had no gene match. Germline CDR1 is SGHRS and CDR2 is YFSETQ. This CDR3 is 16 amino acids long.